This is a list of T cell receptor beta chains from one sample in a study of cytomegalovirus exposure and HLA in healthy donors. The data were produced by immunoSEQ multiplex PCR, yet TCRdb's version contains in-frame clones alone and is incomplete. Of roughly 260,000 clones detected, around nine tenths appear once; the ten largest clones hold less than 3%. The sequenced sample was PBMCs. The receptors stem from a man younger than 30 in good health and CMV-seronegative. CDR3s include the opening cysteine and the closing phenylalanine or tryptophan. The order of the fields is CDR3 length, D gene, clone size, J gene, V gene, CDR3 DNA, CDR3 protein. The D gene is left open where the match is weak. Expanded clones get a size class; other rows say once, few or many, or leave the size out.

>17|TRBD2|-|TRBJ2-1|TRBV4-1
TGCGCCAGCAGCCAAGAATCGACTAGCGGGAGTCGGGATGAGCAGTTCTTC
CASSQESTSGSRDEQFF
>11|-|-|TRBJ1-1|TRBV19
TGTGCCAGTAAGAGGAACACTGAAGCTTTCTTT
CASKRNTEAFF
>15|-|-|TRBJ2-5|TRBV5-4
TGTGCCAGCAGCCGACCCTTAACGGGAGAGGAGACCCAGTACTTC
CASSRPLTGEETQYF
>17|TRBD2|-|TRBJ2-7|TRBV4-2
TGTGCCAGCAGCCAAGATCGAGGACTAGCGTGGCCCTACGAGCAGTACTTC
CASSQDRGLAWPYEQYF
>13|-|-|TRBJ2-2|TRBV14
TGTGCCAGCAGCAAAGGACTAACCGGGGAGCTGTTTTTT
CASSKGLTGELFF
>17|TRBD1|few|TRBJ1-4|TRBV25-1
TGTGCCAGCAGTGATCCGGGACAGGGTGTTGTTGAAAAAAAACTGTTTTTT
CASSDPGQGVVEKKLFF
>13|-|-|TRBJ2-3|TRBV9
TGTGCCAGCAGCGGCGGAGATAGCTATACGCAGTATTTT
CASSGGDSYTQYF
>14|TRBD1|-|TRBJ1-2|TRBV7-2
TGTGCCAGCAGCTTAGACAGGGGCTACTATGGCTACACCTTC
CASSLDRGYYGYTF
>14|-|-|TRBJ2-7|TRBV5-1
TGCGCCAGCAGCTTGGACAGGGCCGCCCTAGGGCAGTACTTC
CASSLDRAALGQYF
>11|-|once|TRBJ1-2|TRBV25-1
TGTGCCAGCAGTTTTACACAGGGCTACACCTTC
CASSFTQGYTF
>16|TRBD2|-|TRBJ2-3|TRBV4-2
TGTGCCAGCAGCCAAGATTTAGCGGGACTCACAGATACGCAGTATTTT
CASSQDLAGLTDTQYF
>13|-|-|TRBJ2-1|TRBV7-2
TGTGCCAGCAGCGTAGTTCTGTCCGGGGAGCAGTTCTTC
CASSVVLSGEQFF
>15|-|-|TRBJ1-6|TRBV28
TGTGCCAGCAGTTTAACCGGGACTGATAATTCACCCCTCCACTTT
CASSLTGTDNSPLHF
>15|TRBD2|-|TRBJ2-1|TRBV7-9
TGTGCCAGCAGCTTAACGAGCGGGGGCGGGGTAGGGCAGTTCTTC
CASSLTSGGGVGQFF
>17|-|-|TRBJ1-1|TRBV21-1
TGTGCCAGTACTACAGGGGGCCGCACAGGGACTAACACTGAAGCTTTCTTT
CASTTGGRTGTNTEAFF
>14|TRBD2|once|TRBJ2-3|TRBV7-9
TGTGCCAGCAGCTTCAGACTAGCGGGAGATACGCAGTATTTT
CASSFRLAGDTQYF
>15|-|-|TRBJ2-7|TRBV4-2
TGTGCCAGCAGCCAAGATCTTTCGGAGTACTACGAGCAGTACTTC
CASSQDLSEYYEQYF
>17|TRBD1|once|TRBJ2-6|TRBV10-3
TGTGCCATCAGGGAGGGACAGGGCGCCGGTGGGGCCAACGTCCTGACTTTC
CAIREGQGAGGANVLTF
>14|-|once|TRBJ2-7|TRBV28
TGTGCCAGCAGTCCTGGCCGCCTCTCCTACGAGCAGTACTTC
CASSPGRLSYEQYF
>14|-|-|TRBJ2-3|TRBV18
TGTGCCAGCTCACCTCTTTCGACTCGGGATACGCAGTATTTT
CASSPLSTRDTQYF
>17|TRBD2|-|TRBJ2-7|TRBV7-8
TGTGCCAGCAGCTCAACAAAGCGGGGGGGAGCTACAGTGGAGCAGTACTTC
CASSSTKRGGATVEQYF
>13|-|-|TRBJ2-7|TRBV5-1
TGCGCCAGCAGCTTGGCCAGCGACCACGAGCAGTACTTC
CASSLASDHEQYF
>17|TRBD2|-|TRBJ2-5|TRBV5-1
TGCGCCAGCAGCTTGGAACCTAGCGGGGGGGCCTCGGGGACCCAGTACTTC
CASSLEPSGGASGTQYF
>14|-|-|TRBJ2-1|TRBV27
TGTGCCAGCGGGGTGGGGGCCGCTTTCAATGAGCAGTTCTTC
CASGVGAAFNEQFF
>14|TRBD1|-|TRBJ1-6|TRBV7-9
TGTGCCAGCAGCTTAGACAGGGGGCCTTCACCCCTCCACTTT
CASSLDRGPSPLHF
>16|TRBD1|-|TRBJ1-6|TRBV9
TGTGCCAGCAGCAAACTCGGGACAGGTGGATTTTCACCCCTCCACTTT
CASSKLGTGGFSPLHF
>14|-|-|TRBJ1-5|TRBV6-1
TGTGCCACCACAACCGGGAAAACCTATCAGCCCCAGCATTTT
CATTTGKTYQPQHF
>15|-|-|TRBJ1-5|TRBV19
TGTGCCAGTAGTGTCCCGGACACCCGGGGGCAGCCCCAGCATTTT
CASSVPDTRGQPQHF
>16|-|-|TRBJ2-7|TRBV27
TGTGCCAGCAGAAGGCGGGACGCGATGACCAACTACGAGCAGTACTTC
CASRRRDAMTNYEQYF
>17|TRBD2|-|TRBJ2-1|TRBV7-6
TGTGCCAGCAGCTTACTAGTCGGGAGGAGTTCCTACAATGAGCAGTTCTTC
CASSLLVGRSSYNEQFF
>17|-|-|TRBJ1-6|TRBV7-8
TGTGCCAGCAGCTTAGAAAGTGGGGACACTAATAATTCACCCCTCCACTTT
CASSLESGDTNNSPLHF
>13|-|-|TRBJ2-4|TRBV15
TGTGCCACCAGCAGGACTGTGGTGGACATTCAGTACTTC
CATSRTVVDIQYF
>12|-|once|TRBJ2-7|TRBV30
TGTGCCTGGAGTCCTTCGCGGAACGAGCAGTACTTC
CAWSPSRNEQYF
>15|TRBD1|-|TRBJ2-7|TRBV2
TGTGCCAGCAGTGACAGGACAGGCGGTCCCTACGAGCAGTACTTC
CASSDRTGGPYEQYF
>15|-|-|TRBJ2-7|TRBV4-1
TGCGCCAGCAGCTCACCGGGCAGGGGCTTCTACGAGCAGTACTTC
CASSSPGRGFYEQYF
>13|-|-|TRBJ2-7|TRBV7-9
TGTGCCAGCAGCTCCTTGGGGACTTACGAGCAGTACTTC
CASSSLGTYEQYF
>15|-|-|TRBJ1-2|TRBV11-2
TGTGCCAGCAGCTTATTGGGAGATTATCACTATGGCTACACCTTC
CASSLLGDYHYGYTF
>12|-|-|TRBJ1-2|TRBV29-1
TGCAGCGTTGAGTCGGTTTATACCGGCTACACCTTC
CSVESVYTGYTF
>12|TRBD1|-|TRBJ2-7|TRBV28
TGTGCCAGCAAAGGGACAGCCTACGAGCAGTACTTC
CASKGTAYEQYF
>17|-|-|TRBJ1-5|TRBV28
TGTGCCAGCAGTTTATCCCCGGTCGGGGGATGGGTTCAGCCCCAGCATTTT
CASSLSPVGGWVQPQHF
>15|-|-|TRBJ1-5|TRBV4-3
TGCGCCAGCAGCCCGGGGTCTACGGGGAATCAGCCCCAGCATTTT
CASSPGSTGNQPQHF
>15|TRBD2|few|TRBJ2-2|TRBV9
TGTGCCAGCAGCGAATGGGACTATCAAACCGGGGAGCTGTTTTTT
CASSEWDYQTGELFF
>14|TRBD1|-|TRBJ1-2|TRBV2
TGTGCCAGCAACCGACAGGGACCGGTCGATGGCTACACCTTC
CASNRQGPVDGYTF
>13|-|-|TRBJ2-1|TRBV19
TGTGCCAGTAGTATATGGGGCATGGATGAGCAGTTCTTC
CASSIWGMDEQFF
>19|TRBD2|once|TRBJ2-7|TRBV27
TGTGCCAGCAGGGCTGGACTAGCGGGGGGCCAGGGGCGGGGGGCCGAGCAGTACTTC
CASRAGLAGGQGRGAEQYF
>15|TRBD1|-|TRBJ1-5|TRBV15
TGTGCCACCAGCAGAGAGGGCAGGGGGCGAGGGCCCCAGCATTTT
CATSREGRGRGPQHF
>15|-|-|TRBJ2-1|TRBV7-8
TGTGCCAGCAGCTCCCGGTCTTTCTCCTACAATGAGCAGTTCTTC
CASSSRSFSYNEQFF